One and the same sample provided the 31 T cell receptor beta chains below, sequenced in a study of response to subunit inactivated influenza vaccine. TCRdb ran MiXCR on the RT-PCR reads and lists one entry per CDR3 protein. The repertoire includes some 850,000 distinct CDR3 sequences, approximately 17% of them detected once, and approximately 10% sits in the top ten. The sequenced sample was PBMCs from blood, obtained about 5 days after vaccination. The source of these receptors is a man in his fifties or sixties who received an inactivated influenza vaccine.

This clonotype turned up a few times. V is TRBV24-1 and J is TRBJ2-2; the match to TRBD1 covers 8 bases. V lost 3 bases and J lost 2; bases outside the gene matches: 4. The CDR3 sequence is 16 residues long. Germline-derived CDR1 and CDR2 are KGHDR and SFDVKD. The CDR3 is CATSDQGQGNTGELFF. In DNA, the CDR3 is TGTGCCACCAGTGATCAAGGACAGGGCAACACCGGGGAGCTGTTTTTT.

This clonotype was seen only a few times. The V and J genes are TRBV12-3 or TRBV12-4 and TRBJ2-7; D not resolved. The CDR3 has 13 amino acids. The germline V and J ends were trimmed by 2 bases and 7 bases, with 12 bases remaining between them. CDR3: CASSLRTEPEQYF. DNA of the CDR3: TGTGCCAGCAGTTTAAGGACGGAACCGGAGCAGTACTTC.

This clonotype showed up just a few times. The rearrangement joins TRBV20-1 to TRBJ2-1; D is tentatively TRBD1 or TRBD2 (6 bases each). Trimming took off 6 bases at V and 3 bases at J, with 12 bases between the two ends. The CDR3 consists of 13 residues. The V gene's germline CDR1 is DFQATT and CDR2 SNEGSKA (reference sequence). DNA of the CDR3: TGCAGTGCCACGGAGGGGGGCTACAATGAGCAGTTCTTC. It is translated as CSATEGGYNEQFF.

This chain connects TRBV10-3 to TRBJ2-7; the D call may be TRBD1 or TRBD2 (6 bases each). Germline CDR1 ENHRY, CDR2 SYGVKD. V was trimmed by 3 bases and J by 1 base, leaving 10 bases between them. This CDR3 is built from 14 residues. This CDR3 reads CAISERGRSYEQYF. The CDR3 DNA follows: TGTGCCATCAGTGAACGGGGGCGATCCTACGAGCAGTACTTC.

This clonotype came up a few times. This chain connects TRBV3-1 to TRBJ1-6, with no clear D. This CDR3 contains 14 residues. Trimming took off 3 bases at V and 7 bases at J, with 10 bases between the two ends. Germline lookup yields CDR1 LGHDT and CDR2 YNNKEL (reference sequence). In nucleotides, the CDR3 is TGTGCCAGCAGCCAGTTACAACCCAATTCACCCCTCCACTTT. This codes for CASSQLQPNSPLHF.

This clonotype was picked up a small number of times. The V call is TRBV10-3, the J call TRBJ2-5; D is possibly TRBD1 or TRBD2 (6 bases each). CDR1 is ENHRY, CDR2 SYGVKD, per germline. The V end lost 8 bases, the J end lost 4 bases, and 17 bases lay between the germline ends. CDR3 size: 14 residues. For the CDR3, the DNA is TGTGCCATCGGGGGGCAGGGTACGGGAGAGACCCAGTACTTC. Encoded protein: CAIGGQGTGETQYF.

This clonotype was counted ten times or more. The gene calls are TRBV11-2 and TRBJ2-1, with D perhaps being TRBD1 or TRBD2 (5 bases each). CDR1 and CDR2 from the germline V gene are SGHAT and FQNNGV. The ends were cut back, 3 bases at V and 7 bases at J, with 10 bases in the middle. The CDR3 runs 13 residues. The CDR3 here is CASSLGVVNEQFF. The CDR3 region has the DNA TGTGCCAGCAGCTTGGGGGTCGTTAATGAGCAGTTCTTC.

This clonotype was seen a few times. V gene TRBV6-5 combines with J gene TRBJ2-3; D possibly corresponds to TRBD2 (5 bases). V shed 1 base and J shed 0 bases, with 5 bases lying between them. Germline V gene data show CDR1 as MNHEY and CDR2 as SVGAGI. This CDR3 has 14 residues. The CDR3: CASSYWTSTDTQYF. DNA for the CDR3: TGTGCCAGCAGTTACTGGACTAGCACAGATACGCAGTATTTT.

The chain has TRBV20-1 and TRBJ1-5, with TRBD1 as a possible D gene (5 bases). Trimming pared 0 bases from V and 0 bases from J, leaving 6 bases between. The CDR3 totals 14 residues. Per the germline V gene, CDR1 is DFQATT and CDR2 is SNEGSKA (reference sequence). The DNA of the CDR3 is TGCAGTGCTAGAGAACAGGTTAGCAATCAGCCCCAGCATTTT. This gives the protein CSAREQVSNQPQHF.

There are a few counts of this clonotype. V is TRBV11-2 and J is TRBJ1-3; TRBD1 matches 8 bases. Germline V gene data show CDR1 as SGHAT and CDR2 as FQNNGV. The trim removed 2 bases at V and 4 bases at J, leaving 10 bases unmatched. The CDR3 has 17 residues. As DNA, the CDR3 is TGTGCCAGCAGCTTACTAACAACAGGGGGTGACGGAAACACCATATATTTT. As protein: CASSLLTTGGDGNTIYF.

This clonotype appeared a few times. Written as DNA, the CDR3 is TGTGCCAGCAGTTACAGCCGGGACAGCTCCTACGAGCAGTACTTC. Protein: CASSYSRDSSYEQYF. This chain uses TRBV6-5 with TRBJ2-7; 7 positions agree with TRBD1. The V gene end was trimmed by 2 bases and the J gene end by 0 bases; junction bases not matched to a gene: 4. CDR1 MNHEY and CDR2 SVGAGI come from the germline V gene. This CDR3 contains 15 residues.

CDR3 bases: TGCGCCAGCAGCCACGGGCTAGCGGGAGGGCCGGGATACAATGAGCAGTTCTTC. Amino acid sequence: CASSHGLAGGPGYNEQFF. The rearrangement joins TRBV5-1 to TRBJ2-1, with TRBD2 matching over 12 bases. J lost 4 bases, V lost 4 bases, and 12 bases had no gene match. The germline gives CDR1 SGHRS, CDR2 YFSETQ. The CDR3 spans 18 residues.

The chain links TRBV24-1 to TRBJ2-5; D may be TRBD1 (5 bases). The V and J ends lost 5 bases and 2 bases respectively, with 14 bases between them. Germline CDR1 is KGHDR and CDR2 is SFDVKD. This CDR3 has 15 amino acids. This chain's CDR3 is CATSVRTNYQETQYF. The CDR3 coding sequence is TGTGCCACCAGTGTGAGGACAAACTATCAAGAGACCCAGTACTTC.

This clonotype was recorded a few times. The chain combines TRBV13 with TRBJ2-7; the match to TRBD2 covers 7 bases. Trimming cost V 5 bases and J 3 bases; bases outside gene matches: 13. CDR1 is PRHDT and CDR2 is FYEKMQ in the germline V gene (reference sequence). This CDR3 has 16 residues. The CDR3 nucleotides are TGTGCCAGCAGCCCCGGAGGCGGGAGAGCGGACTACGAGCAGTACTTC. Translating gives CASSPGGGRADYEQYF.

The gene calls are TRBV4-2 and TRBJ2-6; D might be TRBD1 (5 bases). CDR1 and CDR2 from the germline V gene are LGHNA and YNFKEQ. CDR3 length equals 16 residues. V lost 1 base and J 0 bases, leaving 7 bases between the germline ends. CDR3 sequence (DNA): TGTGCCAGCAGCCAAGTAGGGGCCTCTGGGGCCAACGTCCTGACTTTC. Translated: CASSQVGASGANVLTF.

The J gene is TRBJ1-6, the V gene TRBV24-1, with TRBD1 as a possible D gene (5 bases). Germline V gene data show CDR1 as KGHDR and CDR2 as SFDVKD. This CDR3 spans 13 amino acids. V was trimmed by 9 bases and J by 7 bases, leaving 12 bases between them. The CDR3 here is CATQGHANSPLHF. DNA of the CDR3: TGTGCCACCCAGGGTCACGCGAATTCACCCCTCCACTTT.

This clonotype has just one count. The V and J genes are TRBV5-1 and TRBJ2-2; possibly TRBD2 for D (6 bases). The length of the CDR3 is 16 residues. CDR1 and CDR2 (germline): SGHRS, YFSETQ. V dropped 2 bases and J dropped 0 bases, with 11 bases sitting between them. CDR3: CASSLGGGPNTGELFF. The CDR3 bases are TGCGCCAGCAGCTTAGGTGGAGGGCCGAACACCGGGGAGCTGTTTTTT.

This clonotype was recorded at least ten times. The chain couples TRBV6-1 to TRBJ2-2; 8 positions agree with TRBD1. The CDR3 totals 15 residues. V was pared by 7 bases and J by 3 bases, with 7 bases of the junction left unmatched. Germline V CDR1 and CDR2: MNHNS, SASEGT. CDR3 residues: CASNPGTGDTGELFF. The CDR3 bases are TGTGCCAGCAACCCCGGGACAGGTGACACCGGGGAGCTGTTTTTT.

At least ten counts were recorded for this clonotype. The rearrangement uses TRBV5-5 and TRBJ2-7, with 12 bases lining up with TRBD1. Germline V gene data show CDR1 as SGHKS and CDR2 as YYEKEE (reference sequence). Trimming at V came to 3 bases and at J to 5 bases, leaving 6 bases not matched to a gene. The CDR3 extends over 15 amino acids. CDR3 residues: CASSWGQGASNEQYF. In nucleotides, the CDR3 is TGTGCCAGCAGCTGGGGACAGGGGGCTTCCAACGAGCAGTACTTC.

The chain joins TRBV6-2 or TRBV6-3 to TRBJ2-7; 9 positions match TRBD1. V shed 0 bases, J shed 3 bases, and the junction held 15 bases outside the gene matches. The germline V gene has CDR1 MNHEY and CDR2 SVGEGT. The CDR3 covers 19 residues. DNA of the CDR3: TGTGCCAGCAGTTACTCGCTTCGCAAAGCCGGGACAGGGAGCTACGAGCAGTACTTC. Its protein is CASSYSLRKAGTGSYEQYF.

The rearrangement uses TRBV20-1 and TRBJ2-4; D is perhaps TRBD1 (6 bases). This CDR3 spans 12 amino acids. V was clipped by 4 bases and J by 13 bases, with 17 bases between them. Germline-derived CDR1 and CDR2 are DFQATT and SNEGSKA (reference sequence). CDR3 in DNA: TGCAGTGCTAAACGAGAGGGGGTGATACAGTACTTC. Translated: CSAKREGVIQYF.

J is TRBJ1-5 and V is TRBV28; TRBD1 aligns across 7 bases. This CDR3 is built from 15 residues. Per the germline V gene, CDR1 is MDHEN and CDR2 is SYDVKM. Unmatched junction bases numbered 7, after V lost 8 bases and J lost 0 bases. The CDR3 spells CASGRDRASNQPQHF. As DNA, the CDR3 is TGTGCCAGCGGAAGGGACAGAGCTAGCAATCAGCCCCAGCATTTT.

This rearrangement joins TRBV11-2 to TRBJ2-5, with TRBD2 as a possible D gene (5 bases). CDR3 size: 14 residues. V was pared by 0 bases and J by 7 bases, with 12 bases between. Germline V gives CDR1 SGHAT, CDR2 FQNNGV. The CDR3 DNA sequence: TGTGCCAGCAGCTTAGATTCCTTTGGGAGGACCCAGTACTTC. Protein: CASSLDSFGRTQYF.

The J gene is TRBJ2-7, the V gene TRBV20-1, with unresolved D. The CDR3 consists of 13 residues. The germline V and J ends were trimmed by 1 base and 5 bases, with 12 bases remaining between them. The germline V gene encodes CDR1 DFQATT and CDR2 SNEGSKA (reference sequence). The CDR3 reads CSARGRLRNEQYF. CDR3 bases: TGCAGTGCTAGAGGCAGGTTGAGGAACGAGCAGTACTTC.

This clonotype was detected a few times. The V gene is TRBV18, the J gene TRBJ2-1; possibly TRBD1 or TRBD2 for D (5 bases each). The CDR3 loop spans 15 amino acids. Germline CDR1 reads KGHSH; CDR2 reads LQKENI. V lost 3 bases to trimming and J lost 7 bases, with 16 bases between them. The CDR3 DNA is TGTGCCAGCTCACCCCGGGACCCCCGGGAAAATGAGCAGTTCTTC. The encoded protein is CASSPRDPRENEQFF.

The table lists this clonotype with many counts. The V gene is TRBV28, the J gene TRBJ2-1, with D tentatively TRBD2 (6 bases). CDR3 length equals 14 residues. CDR1 is MDHEN and CDR2 is SYDVKM in the germline V gene. Trimming left V 3 bases short and J 6 bases short, with 12 bases between. CDR3 DNA sequence: TGTGCCAGCAGTTTGGCTAGCGTGGGCAATGAGCAGTTCTTC. Translating gives CASSLASVGNEQFF.

The sample holds a few counts of this clonotype. This sequence joins TRBV10-3 and TRBJ1-2, with 9 bases identical to TRBD1. The V segment lost 6 bases and the J segment 2 bases; nucleotides outside the gene matches: 7. Germline V gives CDR1 ENHRY, CDR2 SYGVKD. The CDR3 spans 15 residues. As DNA, the CDR3 is TGTGCCATCAGGGGACAGGGCGGTGGAAACTATGGCTACACCTTC. Translating it yields CAIRGQGGGNYGYTF.

The gene calls are TRBV29-1 and TRBJ2-7; the match to TRBD2 covers 9 bases. The CDR3 runs 15 residues. Unmatched junction bases numbered 15, after V lost 7 bases and J lost 5 bases. Germline V CDR1 and CDR2: SQVTM, ANQGSEA. The CDR3, as DNA: TGCAGCGCCATCACGGGTAGCGGGAGAGTCAACGAGCAGTACTTC. Translated: CSAITGSGRVNEQYF.

The chain couples TRBV6-5 to TRBJ1-6; D might be TRBD1 (6 bases). The CDR3 is made up of 16 amino acids. Trimming left V 0 bases short and J 10 bases short, with 16 bases between. Germline CDR1 and CDR2: MNHEY and SVGAGI. CDR3 DNA sequence: TGTGCCAGCAGTTACTCTCCACAGGGTGGATACTCACCCCTCCACTTT. This encodes CASSYSPQGGYSPLHF.

The CDR3 reads CASSPAGLLEEQFF. Written as DNA, the CDR3 is TGTGCCAGCAGCCCAGCCGGTTTGCTAGAGGAGCAGTTCTTC. The genes are TRBV11-2 and TRBJ2-1; D not resolved. In germline, CDR1 is SGHAT, CDR2 FQNNGV. This CDR3 region has 14 residues. Trimming shortened V by 5 bases and J by 10 bases, and 18 bases separated the two germline ends.

In its sample, this clonotype was seen a few times. V is TRBV7-2 and J is TRBJ2-7, with D possibly matching TRBD2 (5 bases). The CDR3 runs to 15 residues. Germline-derived CDR1 and CDR2 are SGHTA and FQGNSA. Trimming pared 1 base from V and 3 bases from J, leaving 13 bases between. CDR3 DNA sequence: TGTGCCAGCAGCTTAGTCCTTCGGGGTTTCTACGAGCAGTACTTC. This codes for CASSLVLRGFYEQYF.